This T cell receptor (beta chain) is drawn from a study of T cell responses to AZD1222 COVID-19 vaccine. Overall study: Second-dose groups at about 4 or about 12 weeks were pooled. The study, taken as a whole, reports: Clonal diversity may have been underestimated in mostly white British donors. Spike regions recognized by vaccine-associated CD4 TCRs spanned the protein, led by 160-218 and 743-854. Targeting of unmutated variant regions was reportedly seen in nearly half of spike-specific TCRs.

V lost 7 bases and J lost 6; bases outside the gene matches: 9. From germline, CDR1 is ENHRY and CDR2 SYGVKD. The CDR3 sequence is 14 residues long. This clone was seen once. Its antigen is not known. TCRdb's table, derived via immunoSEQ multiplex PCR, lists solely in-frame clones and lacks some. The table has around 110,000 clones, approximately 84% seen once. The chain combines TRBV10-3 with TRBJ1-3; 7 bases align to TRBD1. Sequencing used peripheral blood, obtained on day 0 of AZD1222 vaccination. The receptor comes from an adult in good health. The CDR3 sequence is CAITPETGTNTIYF. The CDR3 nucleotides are TGTGCCATCACCCCCGAGACAGGGACAAACACCATATATTTT.